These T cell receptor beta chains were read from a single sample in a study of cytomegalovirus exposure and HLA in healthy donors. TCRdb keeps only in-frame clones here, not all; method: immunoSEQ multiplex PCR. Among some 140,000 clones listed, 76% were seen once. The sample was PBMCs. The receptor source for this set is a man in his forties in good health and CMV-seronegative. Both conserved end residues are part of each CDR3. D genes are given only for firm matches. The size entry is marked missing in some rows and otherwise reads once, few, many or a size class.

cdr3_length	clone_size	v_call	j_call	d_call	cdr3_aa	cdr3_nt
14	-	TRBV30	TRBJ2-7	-	CAWSVSIIPYEQYF	TGTGCCTGGAGTGTCTCTATCATTCCTTACGAGCAGTACTTC
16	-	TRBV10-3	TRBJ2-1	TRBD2	CAISATSGGLYNEQFF	TGTGCCATCAGTGCCACTAGCGGGGGCCTCTACAATGAGCAGTTCTTC
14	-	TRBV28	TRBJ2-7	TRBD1	CASSSGTGNPLRYF	TGTGCCAGCAGTTCGGGGACAGGGAACCCTCTTCGGTACTTC
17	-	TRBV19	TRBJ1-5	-	CASSPHGRGLSNQPQHF	TGTGCCAGTAGCCCACATGGGAGAGGGCTTAGCAATCAGCCCCAGCATTTT
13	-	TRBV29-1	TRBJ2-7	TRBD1	CSVEGGTDYEQYF	TGCAGCGTTGAAGGAGGGACAGACTACGAGCAGTACTTC
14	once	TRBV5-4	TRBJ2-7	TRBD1	CASSLVARGHEQYF	TGTGCCAGCAGCTTGGTGGCCAGGGGGCACGAGCAGTACTTC
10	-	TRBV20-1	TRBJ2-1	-	CSARGREQFF	TGCAGTGCTAGAGGTCGGGAGCAGTTCTTC
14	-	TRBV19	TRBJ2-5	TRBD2	CASRFSGGQETQYF	TGTGCCAGTAGATTTTCGGGGGGCCAAGAGACCCAGTACTTC
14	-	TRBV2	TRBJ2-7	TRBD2	CASSLGTNAYEQYF	TGTGCCAGCAGCCTCGGGACTAATGCCTACGAGCAGTACTTC
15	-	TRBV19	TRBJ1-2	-	CASTIQGDLRYGYTF	TGTGCCAGTACTATTCAGGGTGATCTTAGGTATGGCTACACCTTC
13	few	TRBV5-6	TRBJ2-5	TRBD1	CASSPQGRETQYF	TGTGCCAGCAGCCCACAGGGGCGGGAGACCCAGTACTTC
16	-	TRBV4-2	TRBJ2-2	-	CASSPAGTANTGELFF	TGTGCCAGCAGCCCCGCCGGGACTGCGAACACCGGGGAGCTGTTTTTT
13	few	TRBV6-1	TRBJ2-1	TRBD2	CVGRASGVNEQFF	TGTGTTGGCCGCGCTAGCGGGGTTAATGAGCAGTTCTTC
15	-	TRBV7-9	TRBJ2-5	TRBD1	CASSPRWGTEETQYF	TGTGCCAGCAGCCCACGGTGGGGGACAGAAGAGACCCAGTACTTC
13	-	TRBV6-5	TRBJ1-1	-	CASVSTANTEAFF	TGTGCCAGCGTGTCGACAGCGAACACTGAAGCTTTCTTT
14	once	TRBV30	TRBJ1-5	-	CAWGLTFSNQPQHF	TGTGCCTGGGGACTGACATTTAGCAATCAGCCCCAGCATTTT
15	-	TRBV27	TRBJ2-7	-	CASSFSAEVSYEQYF	TGTGCCAGCAGTTTTTCGGCGGAGGTCTCCTACGAGCAGTACTTC
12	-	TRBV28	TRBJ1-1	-	CASNEGNTEAFF	TGTGCCAGCAATGAGGGGAACACTGAAGCTTTCTTT
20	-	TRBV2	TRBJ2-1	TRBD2	CASRGLAGGKRKSSYNEQFF	TGTGCCAGCAGGGGACTAGCGGGGGGTAAACGAAAGAGCTCCTACAATGAGCAGTTCTTC
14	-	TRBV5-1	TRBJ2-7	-	CASSLAGDSYEQYF	TGCGCCAGCAGCTTGGCAGGGGACTCCTACGAGCAGTACTTC
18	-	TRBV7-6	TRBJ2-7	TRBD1	CASSPSPRTGLSSYEQYF	TGTGCCAGCAGCCCGAGCCCCCGGACAGGCCTGAGCTCCTACGAGCAGTACTTC
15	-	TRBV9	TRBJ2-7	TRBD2	CASSVSGSLSYEQYF	TGTGCCAGCAGCGTTAGCGGGAGCCTCTCCTACGAGCAGTACTTC
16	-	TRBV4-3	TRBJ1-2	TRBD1	CASSPPSGQGASGYTF	TGCGCCAGCAGCCCCCCCTCGGGCCAGGGGGCGTCCGGCTACACCTTC
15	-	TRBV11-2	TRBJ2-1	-	CASSLRLGAYNEQFF	TGTGCCAGCAGCTTAAGACTAGGGGCCTACAATGAGCAGTTCTTC
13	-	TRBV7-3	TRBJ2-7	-	CASSLFEGYEQYF	TGTGCCAGCAGCTTATTTGAGGGCTACGAGCAGTACTTC
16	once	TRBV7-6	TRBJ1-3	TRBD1	CASSLTGQDFGNTIYF	TGTGCCAGCAGCTTAACCGGACAGGACTTTGGAAACACCATATATTTT
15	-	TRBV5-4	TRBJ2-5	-	CASSLALTSRETQYF	TGTGCCAGCAGCTTGGCACTTACCTCCCGGGAGACCCAGTACTTC
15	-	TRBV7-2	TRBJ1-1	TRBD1	CASSSTGAGRTEAFF	TGTGCCAGCAGCTCCACAGGGGCGGGTCGAACTGAAGCTTTCTTT
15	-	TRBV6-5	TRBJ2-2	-	CASSYLGGNTGELFF	TGTGCCAGCAGTTACCTAGGGGGGAACACCGGGGAGCTGTTTTTT
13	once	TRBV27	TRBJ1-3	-	CASSPHSGNTIYF	TGTGCCAGCAGTCCCCACTCTGGAAACACCATATATTTT
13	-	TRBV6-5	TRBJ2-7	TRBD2	CASSASGSGEQYF	TGTGCCAGCAGTGCGAGCGGGAGCGGAGAGCAGTACTTC
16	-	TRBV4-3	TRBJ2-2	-	CASSQEWGTNTGELFF	TGCGCCAGCAGCCAAGAATGGGGGACTAACACCGGGGAGCTGTTTTTT
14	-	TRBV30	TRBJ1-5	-	CAWSVLGLNQPQHF	TGTGCCTGGAGTGTACTGGGGCTCAATCAGCCCCAGCATTTT
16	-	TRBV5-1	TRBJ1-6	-	CASSSLSSSYNSPLHF	TGCGCCAGCAGCTCCCTGTCGAGCTCCTATAATTCACCCCTCCACTTT
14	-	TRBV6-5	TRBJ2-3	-	CASSYTSTTDTQYF	TGTGCCAGCAGTTATACGAGCACCACAGATACGCAGTATTTT
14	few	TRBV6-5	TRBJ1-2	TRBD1	CASSRQGPNYGYTF	TGTGCCAGCAGTCGACAGGGTCCCAACTATGGCTACACCTTC
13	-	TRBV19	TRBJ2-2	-	CASSMGVPGELFF	TGTGCCAGTAGTATGGGAGTTCCCGGGGAGCTGTTTTTT
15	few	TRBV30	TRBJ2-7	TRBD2	CAWSSPLTSRYEQYF	TGTGCCTGGAGTTCCCCCTTGACTAGCAGGTACGAGCAGTACTTC
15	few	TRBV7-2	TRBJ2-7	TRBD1	CASSSPNQGQYEQYF	TGTGCCAGCAGCTCCCCCAACCAGGGACAGTACGAGCAGTACTTC
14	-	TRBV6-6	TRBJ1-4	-	CASSYGQGNEKLFF	TGTGCCAGCAGTTACGGGCAGGGGAACGAAAAACTGTTTTTT
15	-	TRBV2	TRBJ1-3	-	CASSRRSHAGNTIYF	TGTGCCAGCAGTCGCAGGTCCCATGCTGGAAACACCATATATTTT
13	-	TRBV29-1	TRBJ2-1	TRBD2	CSVDFSGRHEQFF	TGCAGCGTCGACTTCAGCGGGAGACATGAGCAGTTCTTC
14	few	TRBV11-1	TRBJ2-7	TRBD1	CASSVRTGFHEQYF	TGTGCCAGCAGCGTACGGACAGGGTTCCACGAGCAGTACTTC
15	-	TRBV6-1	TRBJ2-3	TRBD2	CASSELAGASDTQYF	TGTGCCAGCAGTGAGCTAGCGGGGGCCTCAGATACGCAGTATTTT
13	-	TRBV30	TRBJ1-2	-	CACFQGTRYGYTF	TGTGCCTGCTTTCAGGGGACGAGGTATGGCTACACCTTC
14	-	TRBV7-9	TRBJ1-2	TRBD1	CASSTLTGPYGYTF	TGTGCCAGCAGCACCTTGACAGGGCCCTATGGCTACACCTTC
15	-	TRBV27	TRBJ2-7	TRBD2	CASSPRTSGFYEQYF	TGTGCCAGCAGTCCCAGGACTAGCGGGTTCTACGAGCAGTACTTC
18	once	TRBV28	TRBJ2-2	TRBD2	CASISPSGRWMGSGELFF	TGTGCCAGCATATCCCCTAGCGGGAGGTGGATGGGATCCGGGGAGCTGTTTTTT
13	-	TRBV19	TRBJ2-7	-	CASSITGSYEQYF	TGTGCCAGTAGTATAACGGGCTCCTACGAGCAGTACTTC
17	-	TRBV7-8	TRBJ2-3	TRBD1	CASSSEGQVTPTDTQYF	TGTGCCAGCAGCTCGGAAGGACAGGTGACTCCCACAGATACGCAGTATTTT
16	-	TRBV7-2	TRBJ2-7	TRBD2	CASSSSLAGGFYEQYF	TGTGCCAGCAGCTCCTCCCTAGCGGGGGGTTTCTACGAGCAGTACTTC
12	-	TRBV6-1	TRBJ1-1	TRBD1	CASRDTGGQAFF	TGTGCCAGCAGGGATACAGGGGGACAAGCTTTCTTT
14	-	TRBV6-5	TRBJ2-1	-	CASSPGGSYNEQFF	TGTGCCAGCAGCCCGGGTGGCTCCTACAATGAGCAGTTCTTC
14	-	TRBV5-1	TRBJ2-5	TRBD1	CASSDPQGAKTQYF	TGCGCCAGCAGCGACCCACAGGGGGCGAAGACCCAGTACTTC
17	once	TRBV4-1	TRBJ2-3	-	CASSQETGVLSTDTQYF	TGCGCCAGCAGCCAAGAGACGGGAGTCCTAAGCACAGATACGCAGTATTTT
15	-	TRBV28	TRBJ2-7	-	CASSSAGRGTYEQYF	TGTGCCAGCAGTTCCGCGGGCCGCGGAACCTACGAGCAGTACTTC
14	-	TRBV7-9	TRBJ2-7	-	CASSFNSGSYEQYF	TGTGCCAGCAGCTTTAACTCGGGGTCCTACGAGCAGTACTTC
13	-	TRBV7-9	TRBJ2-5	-	CASSFSLGETQYF	TGTGCCAGCAGCTTCAGTCTTGGAGAGACCCAGTACTTC